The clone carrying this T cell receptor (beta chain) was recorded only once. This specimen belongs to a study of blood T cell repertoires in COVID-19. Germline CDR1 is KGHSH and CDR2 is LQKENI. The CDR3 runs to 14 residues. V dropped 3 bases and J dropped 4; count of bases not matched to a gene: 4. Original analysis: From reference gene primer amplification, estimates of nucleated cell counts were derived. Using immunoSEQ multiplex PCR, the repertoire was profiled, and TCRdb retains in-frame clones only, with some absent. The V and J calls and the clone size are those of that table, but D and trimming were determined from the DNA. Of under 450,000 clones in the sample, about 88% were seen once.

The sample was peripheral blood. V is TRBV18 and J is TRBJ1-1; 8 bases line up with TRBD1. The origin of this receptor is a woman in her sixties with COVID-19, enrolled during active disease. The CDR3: CASSPDRAGTEAFF. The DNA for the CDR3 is TGTGCCAGCTCACCGGACAGGGCGGGCACTGAAGCTTTCTTT.